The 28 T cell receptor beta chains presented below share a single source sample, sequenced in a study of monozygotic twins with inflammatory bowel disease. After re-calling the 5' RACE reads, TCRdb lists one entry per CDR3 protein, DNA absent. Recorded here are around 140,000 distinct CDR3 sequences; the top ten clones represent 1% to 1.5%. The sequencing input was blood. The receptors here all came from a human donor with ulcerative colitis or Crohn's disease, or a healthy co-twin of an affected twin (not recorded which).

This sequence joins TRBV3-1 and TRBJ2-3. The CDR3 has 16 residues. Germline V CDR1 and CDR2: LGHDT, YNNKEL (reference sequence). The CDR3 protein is CASSQEVGLSTDTQYF.

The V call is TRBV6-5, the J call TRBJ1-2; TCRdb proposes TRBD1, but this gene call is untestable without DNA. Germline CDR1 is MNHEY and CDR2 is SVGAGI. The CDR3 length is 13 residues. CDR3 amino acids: CASCPGTGGFYTF.

The CDR3 sequence is CASSFFPARQGNAGELFF. The chain combines TRBV11-2 with TRBJ2-2; TCRdb names TRBD1, which stays unverified in the absence of DNA. The CDR3 consists of 18 residues. Germline CDR1 and CDR2: SGHAT and FQNNGV.

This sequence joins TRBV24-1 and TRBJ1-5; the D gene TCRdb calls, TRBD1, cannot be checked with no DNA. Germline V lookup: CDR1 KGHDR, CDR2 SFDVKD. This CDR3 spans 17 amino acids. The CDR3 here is CATSDSPRDRGYQPQHF.

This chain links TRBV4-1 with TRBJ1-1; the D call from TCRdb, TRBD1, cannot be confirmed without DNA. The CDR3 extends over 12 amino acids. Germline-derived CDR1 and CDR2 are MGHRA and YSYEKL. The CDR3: CASSQDGGEAFF.

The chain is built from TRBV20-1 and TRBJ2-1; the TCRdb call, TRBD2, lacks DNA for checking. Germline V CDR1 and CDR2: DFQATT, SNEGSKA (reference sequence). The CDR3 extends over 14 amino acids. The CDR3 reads CSARLAARKLEQFF.

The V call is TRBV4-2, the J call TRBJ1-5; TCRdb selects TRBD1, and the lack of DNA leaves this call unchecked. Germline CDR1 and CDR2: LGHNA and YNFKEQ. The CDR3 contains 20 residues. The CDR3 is CASSQDSRGRGQGYFRPQHF.

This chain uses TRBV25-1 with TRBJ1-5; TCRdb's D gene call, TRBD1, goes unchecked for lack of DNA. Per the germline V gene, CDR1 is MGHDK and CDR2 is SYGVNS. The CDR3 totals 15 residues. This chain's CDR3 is CASSETTGPNQPQHF.

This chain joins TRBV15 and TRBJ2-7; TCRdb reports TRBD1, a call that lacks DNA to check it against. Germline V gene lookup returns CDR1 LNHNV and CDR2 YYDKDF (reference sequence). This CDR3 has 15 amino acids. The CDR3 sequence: CATSRVLGAGIEQYF.

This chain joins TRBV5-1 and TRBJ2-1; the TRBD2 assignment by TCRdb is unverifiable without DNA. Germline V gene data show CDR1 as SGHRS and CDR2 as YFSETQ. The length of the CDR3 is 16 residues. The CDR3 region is CASSEGLAGGPGEQFF.

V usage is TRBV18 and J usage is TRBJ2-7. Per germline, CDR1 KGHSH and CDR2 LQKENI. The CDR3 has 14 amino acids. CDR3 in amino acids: CASMPEGGSYEQYF.

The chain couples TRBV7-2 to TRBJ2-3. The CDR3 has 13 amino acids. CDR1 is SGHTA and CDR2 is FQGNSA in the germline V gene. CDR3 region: CASSLVVRDTQYF.

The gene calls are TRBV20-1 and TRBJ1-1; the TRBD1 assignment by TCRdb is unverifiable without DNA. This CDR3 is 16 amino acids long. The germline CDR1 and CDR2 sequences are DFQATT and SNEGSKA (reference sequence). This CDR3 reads CSARNREVSMNTEAFF.

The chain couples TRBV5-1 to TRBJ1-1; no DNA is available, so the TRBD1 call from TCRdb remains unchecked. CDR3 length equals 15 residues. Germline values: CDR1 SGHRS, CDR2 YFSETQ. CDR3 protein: CASSLLGATNTEAFF.

The CDR3: CASSETGASPLHF. The chain has TRBV5-1 and TRBJ1-6; TCRdb outputs TRBD1, but without DNA this stays unchecked. This CDR3 is built from 13 residues. In germline, CDR1 is SGHRS, CDR2 YFSETQ. Combining the CDR3 with reference TRBV5-1 and TRBJ1-6 gives the whole variable domain KAGVTQTPRYLIKTRGQQVTLSCSPISGHRSVSWYQQTPGQGLQFLFEYFSETQRNKGNFPGRFSGRQFSNSRSEMNVSTLELGDSALYLCASSETGASPLHFGNGTRLTVT.

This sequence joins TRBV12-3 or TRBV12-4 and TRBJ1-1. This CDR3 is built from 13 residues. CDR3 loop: CASSLALTSEAFF.

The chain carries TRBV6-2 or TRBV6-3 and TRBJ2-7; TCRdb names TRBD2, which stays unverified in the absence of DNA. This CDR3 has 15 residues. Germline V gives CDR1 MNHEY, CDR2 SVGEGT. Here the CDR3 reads CASTLSIASTYEQYF.

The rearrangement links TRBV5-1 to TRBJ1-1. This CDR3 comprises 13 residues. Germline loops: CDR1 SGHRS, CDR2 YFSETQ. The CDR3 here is CASSYTMDTEAFF.

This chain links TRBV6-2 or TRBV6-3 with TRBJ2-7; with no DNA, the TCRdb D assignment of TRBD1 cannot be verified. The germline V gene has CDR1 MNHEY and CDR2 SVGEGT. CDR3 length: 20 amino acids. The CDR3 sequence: CASRNPVPPGVLTSDYEQYF.

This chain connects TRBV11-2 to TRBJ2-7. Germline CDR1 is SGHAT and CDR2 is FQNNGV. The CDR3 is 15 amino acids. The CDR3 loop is CASSLENSRSYEQYF.

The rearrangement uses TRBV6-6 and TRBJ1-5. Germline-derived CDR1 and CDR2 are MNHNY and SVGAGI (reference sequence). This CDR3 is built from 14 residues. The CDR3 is CASSYGGVDQPQHF.

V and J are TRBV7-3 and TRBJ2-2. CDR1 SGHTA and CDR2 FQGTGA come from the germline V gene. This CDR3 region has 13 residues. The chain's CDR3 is CATSAGNTGELFF.

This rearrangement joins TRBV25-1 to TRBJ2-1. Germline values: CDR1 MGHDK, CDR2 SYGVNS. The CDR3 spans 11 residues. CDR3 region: CASTVAGEQFF.

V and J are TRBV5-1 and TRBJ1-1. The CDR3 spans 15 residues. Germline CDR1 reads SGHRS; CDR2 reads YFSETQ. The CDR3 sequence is CASSRTSTGTTEAFF.

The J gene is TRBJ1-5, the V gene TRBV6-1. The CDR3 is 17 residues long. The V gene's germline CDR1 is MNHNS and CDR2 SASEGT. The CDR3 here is CASSPGRALPSNQPQHF.

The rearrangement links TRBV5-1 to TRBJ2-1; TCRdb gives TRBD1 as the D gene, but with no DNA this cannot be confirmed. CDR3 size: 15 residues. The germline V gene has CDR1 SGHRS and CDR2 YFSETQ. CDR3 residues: CASNTGAGNYNEQFF. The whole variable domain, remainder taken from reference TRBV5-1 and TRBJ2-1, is KAGVTQTPRYLIKTRGQQVTLSCSPISGHRSVSWYQQTPGQGLQFLFEYFSETQRNKGNFPGRFSGRQFSNSRSEMNVSTLELGDSALYLCASNTGAGNYNEQFFGPGTRLTVL.

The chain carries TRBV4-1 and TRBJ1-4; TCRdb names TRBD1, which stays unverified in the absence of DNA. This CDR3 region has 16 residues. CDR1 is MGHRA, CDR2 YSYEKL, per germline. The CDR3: CASSQDSRGPNEKLFF.

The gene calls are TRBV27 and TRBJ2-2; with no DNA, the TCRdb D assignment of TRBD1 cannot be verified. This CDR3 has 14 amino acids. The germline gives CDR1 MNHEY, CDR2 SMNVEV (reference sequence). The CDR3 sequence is CASTPTGYTGELFF.